One sample yielded the 13 T cell receptor beta chains listed below, sequenced in a study of blood T cell repertoires in COVID-19. Sequenced by immunoSEQ multiplex PCR; TCRdb stores in-frame clones only, minus some. Counted here are some 170,000 clones, around 76% occurring once; the ten biggest clones make up approximately 9%. The source material was peripheral blood. The receptors originated from a woman between 45 and 65 years old with active or convalescent COVID-19.

This clone was seen a few times. The chain links TRBV19 to TRBJ2-3, with 9 positions matching TRBD2. The CDR3 extends over 15 amino acids. The V gene end was trimmed by 5 bases and the J gene end by 4 bases; junction bases not matched to a gene: 7. CDR1 is LNHDA, CDR2 SQIVND, per germline (reference sequence). The CDR3 region has the DNA TGTGCCAGTAGTCTCGGGACTAGCATGGCAGATACGCAGTATTTT. This encodes CASSLGTSMADTQYF.

This chain links TRBV9 with TRBJ1-2; a possible D gene is TRBD1 (5 bases). Germline V gene sequence: CDR1 SGDLS, CDR2 YYNGEE. The CDR3 contains 15 residues. The V and J ends lost 0 bases and 4 bases respectively, with 13 bases between them. CDR3 amino acids: CASSVEGASAYGYTF. CDR3 DNA sequence: TGTGCCAGCAGCGTAGAAGGGGCCAGCGCCTATGGCTACACCTTC.

The chain combines TRBV10-1 with TRBJ2-7, with D uncertain. Germline CDR1 is WNHNN and CDR2 is SYGVQD (reference sequence). V shed 5 bases and J shed 2 bases, with 19 bases lying between them. There are 16 residues in the CDR3. CDR3 in amino acids: CASSYNMETKPYEQYF. In DNA form, the CDR3 reads TGCGCCAGCAGTTATAACATGGAGACCAAACCCTACGAGCAGTACTTC.

This sequence joins TRBV7-2 and TRBJ1-1; the D gene is possibly TRBD1 (5 bases). This CDR3 has 14 residues. In germline, CDR1 is SGHTA, CDR2 FQGNSA. Trimming stripped 3 bases from V and 8 bases from J, with 16 bases between. CDR3 in amino acids: CASSLGGTILEAFF. DNA of the CDR3: TGTGCCAGCAGCTTGGGGGGGACGATATTGGAAGCTTTCTTT.

DNA of the CDR3: TGTGCCAGCAGCCCCGGGTGGGGCTACACCTTC. It encodes CASSPGWGYTF. The chain carries TRBV28 and TRBJ1-2, with D uncertain. The CDR3 consists of 11 residues. Germline assignment: CDR1 MDHEN and CDR2 SYDVKM. V was clipped by 6 bases and J by 8 bases, with 10 bases between them.

The V call is TRBV6-5, the J call TRBJ1-2; perhaps TRBD1 as D (5 bases). Trimming left V 8 bases short and J 8 bases short, with 12 bases between. The CDR3 is made up of 11 amino acids. Germline V gene sequence: CDR1 MNHEY, CDR2 SVGAGI. The CDR3 is CASPGFEGYTF. The CDR3 DNA follows: TGTGCCAGCCCAGGGTTCGAGGGCTACACCTTC.

This clone was detected once. Other DNA sequences within the sample encode an identical CDR3. The V and J genes are TRBV19 and TRBJ2-5; TRBD1 aligns across 8 bases. The CDR3 has 14 residues. Per the germline V gene, CDR1 is LNHDA and CDR2 is SQIVND (reference sequence). V gave up 5 bases and J gave up 5 bases; unmatched junction bases: 7. CDR3 coding DNA: TGTGCCAGTAGTCTCGGACAGGGTCGCGAGACCCAGTACTTC. Translating gives CASSLGQGRETQYF. Together with reference TRBV19 and TRBJ2-5, the CDR3 gives the full variable domain: DGGITQSPKYLFRKEGQNVTLSCEQNLNHDAMYWYRQDPGQGLRLIYYSQIVNDFQKGDIAEGYSVSREKKESFPLTVTSAQKNPTAFYLCASSLGQGRETQYFGPGTRLLVL.

This chain uses TRBV6-2 or TRBV6-3 with TRBJ1-2, with no clear D. The CDR3 has 12 residues. Germline V gives CDR1 MNHEY, CDR2 SVGEGT. Trimming removed 2 bases from V and 10 bases from J, with 11 bases in between. The DNA for the CDR3 is TGTGCCAGCAGTTACGTCGGGGAGCACTACACCTTC. Encoded protein: CASSYVGEHYTF.

The table lists this clone with a count of one. The CDR3 bases are TGTGCCAGCAGTGAGACAGGGGCTAACTATGGCTACACCTTC. Encoded protein: CASSETGANYGYTF. This chain uses TRBV2 with TRBJ1-2, with 8 nucleotides matching TRBD1. Losses at the gene ends were 3 bases for V and 0 bases for J; bases not matched to a gene: 0. The CDR3 loop spans 14 amino acids. The germline gives CDR1 SNHLY, CDR2 FYNNEI. Complete variable domain (other parts from reference TRBV2 and TRBJ1-2): EPEVTQTPSHQVTQMGQEVILRCVPISNHLYFYWYRQILGQKVEFLVSFYNNEISEKSEIFDDQFSVERPDGSNFTLKIRSTKLEDSAMYFCASSETGANYGYTFGSGTRLTVV.

V and J are TRBV2 and TRBJ1-5, with a tentative D call TRBD1 (6 bases). The V gene lost 6 bases and the J gene lost 2 bases, with 14 bases spanning the gap. CDR3 length equals 15 residues. CDR1 and CDR2 (germline): SNHLY, FYNNEI. The CDR3 coding sequence is TGTGCCAGCAGGATTCAGGGGTCGGGCAATCAGCCCCAGCATTTT. Protein sequence: CASRIQGSGNQPQHF.

The count of this clone is one. The chain has TRBV28 and TRBJ2-3, with 11 bases matching TRBD2. There are 15 residues in the CDR3. Germline V gene data show CDR1 as MDHEN and CDR2 as SYDVKM. Trimming took 7 bases from V and 5 from J; bases not matched to a gene: 8. The CDR3 protein is CASTALAGGVDTQYF. In nucleotides, the CDR3 is TGTGCCAGCACCGCCCTAGCGGGAGGTGTAGATACGCAGTATTTT.

This chain uses TRBV6-5 with TRBJ2-1; D possibly corresponds to TRBD2 (6 bases). Trimming took off 5 bases at V and 10 bases at J, with 18 bases between the two ends. The CDR3 sequence is 14 residues long. CDR1 is MNHEY, CDR2 SVGAGI, per germline. The CDR3 protein is CASSPQMGGQEQFF. In DNA form, the CDR3 reads TGTGCCAGCAGTCCCCAAATGGGGGGTCAGGAGCAGTTCTTC.

The chain joins TRBV6-1 to TRBJ2-5; 7 bases line up with TRBD1. The CDR3 consists of 17 residues. V gave up 0 bases and J gave up 2 bases; unmatched junction bases: 9. The germline gives CDR1 MNHNS, CDR2 SASEGT. The CDR3 protein is CASSEAPGTVPQETQYF. The CDR3 DNA follows: TGTGCCAGCAGTGAAGCGCCGGGGACAGTCCCTCAAGAGACCCAGTACTTC.